This T cell receptor (beta chain) emerged from a study of cytotoxic CD8 clonotypes in ibrutinib-treated CLL. Study information: The taking of response samples occurred after a median roughly twelve months of treatment, with a range of 6 to 36.

Trimming left V 3 bases short and J 0 bases short, with 9 bases between. The germline V gene encodes CDR1 MNHEY and CDR2 SMNVEV (reference sequence). CDR3 length: 16 residues. TCR beta libraries used about 2 micrograms of genomic DNA from cryopreserved PBMCs. The assay was immunoSEQ multiplex PCR, and TCRdb's table has in-frame clones only and misses some. The repertoire includes 58,000 or so clones, roughly 59% of them detected once, and approximately 15% sits in the top ten. The chain couples TRBV27 to TRBJ2-6, with TRBD1 as a possible D gene (6 bases). The sequenced sample was PBMCs, obtained after 12 months of ibrutinib treatment. This receptor was obtained from a human donor with chronic lymphocytic leukemia. This chain's CDR3 is CASSFQGSSGANVLTF. The CDR3 DNA reads as TGTGCCAGCAGTTTTCAGGGGAGCTCTGGGGCCAACGTCCTGACTTTC.